This note documents a single TCR beta chain sequence. The data were taken from a study of human T cells and chemical hapten exposure. Study information: Readings were taken at 6 days from patch tests that had applied 0.01% DPC to the upper back. Patients, a majority of them female, were diagnosed with alopecia areata, totalis or universalis.

As to time point: patch test 3, about 24 weeks after DPC sensitization. The sample's treatment: therapeutic diphenylcyclopropenone sensitization with weekly scalp DPC. Those who donated were patients with alopecia, 18 to 70 years of age, and suitable for DPC. TCRdb independently ran MiXCR on the RACE reads; one entry per CDR3 protein. The data show around 150,000 distinct CDR3 sequences, around a quarter seen once. This CDR3 is 12 amino acids long. Trimming cost V 0 bases and J 8 bases, with 7 bases left between them. Germline-derived CDR1 and CDR2 are SGHRS and YFSETQ. The starting material was whole blood, obtained in connection with sensitization to the hapten diphenylcyclopropenone (DPC). The chain carries TRBV5-1 and TRBJ2-3; D is unclear. This TCR was recovered from a woman aged 18 to 35 with alopecia areata. Some clones in this sample may be carry-over from other donors' samples. In DNA form, the CDR3 reads TGCGCCAGCAGCTTGGAGTGGGGTACGCAGTATTTT. Translating it yields CASSLEWGTQYF.